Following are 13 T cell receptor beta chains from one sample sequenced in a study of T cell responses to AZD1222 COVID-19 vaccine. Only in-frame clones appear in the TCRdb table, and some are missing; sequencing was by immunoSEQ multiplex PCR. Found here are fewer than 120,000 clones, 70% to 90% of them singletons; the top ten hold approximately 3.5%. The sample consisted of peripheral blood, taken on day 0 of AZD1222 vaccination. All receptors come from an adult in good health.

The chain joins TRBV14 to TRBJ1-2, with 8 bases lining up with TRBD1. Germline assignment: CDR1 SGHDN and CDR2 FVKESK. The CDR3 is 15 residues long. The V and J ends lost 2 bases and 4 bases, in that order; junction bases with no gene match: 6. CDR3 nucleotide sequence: TGTGCCAGCAGCCAATTGGACAGGGAAGGCTATGGCTACACCTTC. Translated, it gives CASSQLDREGYGYTF.

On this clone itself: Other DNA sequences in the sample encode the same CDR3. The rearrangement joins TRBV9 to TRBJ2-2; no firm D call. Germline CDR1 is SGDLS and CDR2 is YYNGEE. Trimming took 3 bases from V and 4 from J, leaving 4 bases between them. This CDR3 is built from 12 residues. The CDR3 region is CASSAVTGELFF. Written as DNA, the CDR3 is TGTGCCAGCAGCGCGGTCACCGGGGAGCTGTTTTTT.

This CDR3 reads CASSGRGSNQPQHF. Written as DNA, the CDR3 is TGTGCCAGCAGTGGAAGGGGTAGCAATCAGCCCCAGCATTTT. V and J are TRBV2 and TRBJ1-5, with a weak D call TRBD1 (5 bases). This CDR3 is built from 14 residues. Trimming shortened V by 4 bases and J by 0 bases, and 7 bases separated the two germline ends. Looked up from germline, CDR1 is SNHLY and CDR2 is FYNNEI. The whole variable domain, filled in from reference TRBV2 and TRBJ1-5, reads EPEVTQTPSHQVTQMGQEVILRCVPISNHLYFYWYRQILGQKVEFLVSFYNNEISEKSEIFDDQFSVERPDGSNFTLKIRSTKLEDSAMYFCASSGRGSNQPQHFGDGTRLSIL.

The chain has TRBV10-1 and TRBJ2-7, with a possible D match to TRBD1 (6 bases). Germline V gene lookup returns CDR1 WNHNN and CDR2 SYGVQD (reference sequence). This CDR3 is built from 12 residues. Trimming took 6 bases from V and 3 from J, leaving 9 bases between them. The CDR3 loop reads CASSKDSYEQYF. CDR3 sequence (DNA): TGCGCCAGCAGCAAGGACAGCTACGAGCAGTACTTC.

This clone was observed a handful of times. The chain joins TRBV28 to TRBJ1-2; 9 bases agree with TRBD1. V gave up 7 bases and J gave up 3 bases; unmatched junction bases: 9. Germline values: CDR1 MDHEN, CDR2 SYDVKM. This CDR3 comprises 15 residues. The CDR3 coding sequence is TGTGCCAGCACGCGCCCGGGACAGGGCCACTATGGCTACACCTTC. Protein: CASTRPGQGHYGYTF.

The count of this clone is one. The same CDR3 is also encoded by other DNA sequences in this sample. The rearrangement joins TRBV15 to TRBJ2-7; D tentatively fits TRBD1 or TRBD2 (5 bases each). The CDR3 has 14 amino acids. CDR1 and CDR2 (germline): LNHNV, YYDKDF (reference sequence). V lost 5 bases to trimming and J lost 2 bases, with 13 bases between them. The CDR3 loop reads CATSGRTGPYEQYF. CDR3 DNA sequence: TGTGCCACCAGCGGCAGGACGGGACCCTACGAGCAGTACTTC.

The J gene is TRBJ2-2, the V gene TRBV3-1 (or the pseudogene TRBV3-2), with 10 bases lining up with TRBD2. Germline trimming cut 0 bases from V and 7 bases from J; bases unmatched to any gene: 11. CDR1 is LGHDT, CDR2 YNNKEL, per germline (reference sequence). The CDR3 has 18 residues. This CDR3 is CASSQDIFSGRAGGELFF. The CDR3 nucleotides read TGTGCCAGCAGCCAAGATATCTTCAGCGGGAGGGCCGGCGGGGAGCTGTTTTTT.

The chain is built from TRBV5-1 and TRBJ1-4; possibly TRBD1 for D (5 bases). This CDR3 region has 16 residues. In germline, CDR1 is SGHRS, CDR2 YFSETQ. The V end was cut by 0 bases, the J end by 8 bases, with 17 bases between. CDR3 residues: CASSLEGTRGNEKLFF. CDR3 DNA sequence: TGCGCCAGCAGCTTGGAGGGTACGCGGGGGAACGAAAAACTGTTTTTT. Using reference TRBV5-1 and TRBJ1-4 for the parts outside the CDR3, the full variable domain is KAGVTQTPRYLIKTRGQQVTLSCSPISGHRSVSWYQQTPGQGLQFLFEYFSETQRNKGNFPGRFSGRQFSNSRSEMNVSTLELGDSALYLCASSLEGTRGNEKLFFGSGTQLSVL.

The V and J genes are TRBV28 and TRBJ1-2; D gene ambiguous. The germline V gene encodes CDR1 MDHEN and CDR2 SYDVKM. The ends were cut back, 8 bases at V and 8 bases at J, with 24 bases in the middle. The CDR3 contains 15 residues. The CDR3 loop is CASSSNGVIINGYTF. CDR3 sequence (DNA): TGTGCCAGCTCCTCGAACGGGGTTATCATCAACGGCTACACCTTC.

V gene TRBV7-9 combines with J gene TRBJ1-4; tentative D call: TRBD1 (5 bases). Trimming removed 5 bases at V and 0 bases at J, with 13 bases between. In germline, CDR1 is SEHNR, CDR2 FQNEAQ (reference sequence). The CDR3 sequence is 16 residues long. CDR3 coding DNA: TGTGCCAGCAGCGGGGGAGAGACCGCAACTAATGAAAAACTGTTTTTT. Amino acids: CASSGGETATNEKLFF.

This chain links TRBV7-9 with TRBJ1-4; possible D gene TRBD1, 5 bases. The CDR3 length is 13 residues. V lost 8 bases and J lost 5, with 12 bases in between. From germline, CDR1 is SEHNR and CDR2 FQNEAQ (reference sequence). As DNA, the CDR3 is TGTGCCAGCGCCGGGACGGAGAATGAAAAACTGTTTTTT. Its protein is CASAGTENEKLFF.

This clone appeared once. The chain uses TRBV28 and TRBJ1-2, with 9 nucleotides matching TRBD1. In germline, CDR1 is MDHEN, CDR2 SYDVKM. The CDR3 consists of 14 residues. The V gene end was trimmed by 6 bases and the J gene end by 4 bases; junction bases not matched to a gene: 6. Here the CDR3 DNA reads TGTGCCAGCAGATGGACAGGGGCCCTCTATGGCTACACCTTC. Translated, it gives CASRWTGALYGYTF.

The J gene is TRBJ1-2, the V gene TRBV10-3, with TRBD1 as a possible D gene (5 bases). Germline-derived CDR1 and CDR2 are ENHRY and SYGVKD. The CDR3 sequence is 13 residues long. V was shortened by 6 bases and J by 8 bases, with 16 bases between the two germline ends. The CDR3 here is CAIREDTPGGYTF. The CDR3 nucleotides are TGTGCCATCAGGGAGGACACCCCCGGGGGCTACACCTTC.